These T cell receptor beta chains were read from a single sample in a study of Ad26.COV2.S vaccination and SARS-CoV-2 variants. Generated by immunoSEQ multiplex PCR, the TCRdb table keeps only in-frame clones and is missing some. The sample lists approximately 420,000 clones; approximately 91% were seen once. The sample here was peripheral blood, taken in a trial of Ad26.COV2.S vaccine versus placebo. The origin of the receptors is a person between 18 and 65 years old who received the Ad26.COV2.S COVID-19 vaccine or a placebo. Each CDR3 is given with its conserved first and last residue. The order of the fields is CDR3 length, clone size, V gene, J gene, D gene, CDR3 protein, CDR3 DNA. D genes are given only for firm matches. Clone size is given for some rows only: seen once, a few or many times, or a class if the clone is expanded.

14	NA	TRBV6-1	TRBJ2-3	NA	CASSEAGPTDTQYF	TGTGCCAGCAGTGAAGCGGGACCCACAGATACGCAGTATTTT
15	NA	TRBV25-1	TRBJ1-6	TRBD1	CASTPTGGGGSPLHF	TGTGCCAGCACCCCGACAGGGGGAGGTGGATCACCCCTCCACTTT
14	NA	TRBV6-5	TRBJ1-6	NA	CASSPGTINSPLHF	TGTGCCAGCAGTCCCGGGACGATAAATTCACCCCTCCACTTT
22	NA	TRBV7-7	TRBJ1-5	NA	CASSSPEGPIRSQRFCNQPQHF	TGTGCTAGCAGCTCCCCCGAGGGGCCAATCCGATCTCAAAGATTTTGCAATCAGCCCCAGCATTTT
15	NA	TRBV6-5	TRBJ1-5	NA	CASSYQRGSNQPQHF	TGTGCCAGCAGTTATCAACGGGGTAGCAATCAGCCCCAGCATTTT
15	NA	TRBV7-8	TRBJ1-4	TRBD1	CASSLVDRVNEKLFF	TGTGCCAGCAGCTTAGTCGACAGGGTTAATGAAAAACTGTTTTTT
15	once	TRBV19	TRBJ1-1	NA	CASSIDVGARAEAFF	TGTGCCAGTAGTATAGATGTTGGGGCTCGGGCTGAAGCTTTCTTT
15	few	TRBV5-4	TRBJ2-3	NA	CASSLAPDSTDTQYF	TGTGCCAGCAGCTTGGCCCCTGATAGCACAGATACGCAGTATTTT
16	NA	TRBV6-4	TRBJ1-5	TRBD1	CASSDFDREFNQPQHF	TGTGCCAGCAGTGACTTCGACAGGGAGTTTAATCAGCCCCAGCATTTT
15	NA	TRBV7-2	TRBJ2-7	TRBD2	CASSVASGGAYEQYF	TGTGCCAGCAGCGTCGCTAGCGGGGGGGCTTACGAGCAGTACTTC
15	NA	TRBV5-1	TRBJ2-7	NA	CASSPGRGRLAEQYF	TGCGCCAGCAGCCCCGGCAGGGGACGCCTTGCCGAGCAGTACTTC
16	NA	TRBV28	TRBJ1-2	NA	CASSLLTSTTKYGYTF	TGTGCCAGCAGTTTATTGACGTCCACCACAAAATATGGCTACACCTTC
14	few	TRBV15	TRBJ1-2	NA	CATSRDRGDYGYTF	TGTGCCACCAGCAGAGATCGGGGGGACTATGGCTACACCTTC
13	NA	TRBV5-1	TRBJ2-1	NA	CASSQGVGNEQFF	TGCGCCAGCAGCCAAGGCGTGGGGAATGAGCAGTTCTTC
13	NA	TRBV7-2	TRBJ2-1	NA	CASSSRISDEGFF	TGTGCCAGCAGCTCCCGGATTTCGGATGAAGGGTTCTTC
12	NA	TRBV12-3/TRBV12-4	TRBJ2-7	NA	CASSFEGYEQYF	TGTGCCAGCAGTTTCGAGGGTTACGAGCAGTACTTC